The 14 T cell receptor beta chains reported below all come from one sample, sequenced in a study of T-cell memory formation after mild COVID-19. TCRdb re-called the 5' RACE reads with MiXCR, one entry per CDR3 protein. This sample has 470,000 or so distinct CDR3 sequences; 15% to 20% occur once, and the top ten carry approximately 13%. The specimen was PBMCs or a T cell subset sorted from them (not recorded which). These receptors all come from an adult woman who had mild COVID-19 (a few samples of this study predate the infection). Cell type and time point are not known.

This clonotype came up many times. V usage is TRBV7-6 and J usage is TRBJ1-5; D gene unclear. Germline V gene data show CDR1 as SGHVS and CDR2 as FNYEAQ. The CDR3 runs 15 residues. The V end was cut by 5 bases, the J end by 0 bases, with 11 bases between. CDR3 loop: CASSLTGSSNQPQHF. The CDR3 DNA sequence: TGTGCCAGCAGCCTGACTGGAAGTAGCAATCAGCCCCAGCATTTT.

The sample holds many counts of this clonotype. The gene calls are TRBV7-3 and TRBJ1-1; D unclear. V gave up 5 bases and J gave up 1 base, with 8 bases separating them. The CDR3 consists of 13 residues. Germline V lookup: CDR1 SGHTA, CDR2 FQGTGA. Written as DNA, the CDR3 is TGTGCCAGCAGCGTATCGGAGAACACTGAAGCTTTCTTT. Encoded protein: CASSVSENTEAFF. The full variable domain, completed using reference TRBV7-3 and TRBJ1-1, is GAGVSQTPSNKVTEKGKYVELRCDPISGHTALYWYRQSLGQGPEFLIYFQGTGAADDSGLPNDRFFAVRPEGSVSTLKIQRTERGDSAVYLCASSVSENTEAFFGQGTRLTVV.

This clonotype appeared a few times. This chain uses TRBV24-1 with TRBJ1-1, with D uncertain. The CDR3 has 15 amino acids. Per the germline V gene, CDR1 is KGHDR and CDR2 is SFDVKD. V was pared by 5 bases and J by 2 bases, with 14 bases between. CDR3 nucleotides: TGTGCCACCAGTGCATCATTCCGGGGTAACACTGAAGCTTTCTTT. Translating gives CATSASFRGNTEAFF.

This rearrangement joins TRBV27 to TRBJ2-7; weak D call: TRBD2 (6 bases). This CDR3 has 18 residues. The germline gives CDR1 MNHEY, CDR2 SMNVEV (reference sequence). The V and J ends lost 0 bases and 3 bases respectively, with 21 bases between them. DNA of the CDR3: TGTGCCAGCAGTTTATCGGGACCGAACCGGGACTGGATCTACGAGCAGTACTTC. This sequence encodes CASSLSGPNRDWIYEQYF.

This clonotype was observed a few times. V is TRBV7-8 and J is TRBJ2-7, with D possibly being TRBD1 or TRBD2 (7 bases each). Per the germline V gene, CDR1 is SGHVS and CDR2 is FQNEAQ. The V end lost 5 bases, the J end lost 3 bases, and 17 bases lay between the germline ends. CDR3 length: 15 residues. The CDR3 is CASSPSGQGVYEQYF. The DNA for the CDR3 is TGTGCCAGCAGCCCTAGCGGCCAGGGGGTCTACGAGCAGTACTTC.

The chain couples TRBV12-3 or TRBV12-4 to TRBJ1-1, with D unclear. This CDR3 is built from 14 residues. Trimming took 0 bases from V and 2 from J, leaving 7 bases between them. The CDR3 region has the DNA TGTGCCAGCAGTTTAGCGGGAATTAACACTGAAGCTTTCTTT. This gives the protein CASSLAGINTEAFF.

In its sample, this clonotype was seen a few times. The chain couples TRBV6-5 to TRBJ2-5; 9 bases are shared with TRBD2. The CDR3 contains 16 residues. Germline V gene lookup returns CDR1 MNHEY and CDR2 SVGAGI. With 6 bases clipped from V and 4 bases from J, the junction kept 12 bases outside the gene matches. CDR3 bases: TGTGCCAGCAGCCCTTATTGGCGGGGGGGCGGAGAGACCCAGTACTTC. This translates into CASSPYWRGGGETQYF.

This clonotype has at least ten counts. This sequence joins TRBV12-3 or TRBV12-4 and TRBJ2-1; TRBD2 matches 14 bases. Trimming removed 1 base from V and 7 bases from J; junction bases left unmatched: 6. The CDR3 spans 17 residues. The CDR3 sequence: CASSLVRLAGGGNEQFF. The CDR3 DNA reads as TGTGCCAGCAGTTTAGTGAGACTAGCGGGAGGGGGAAATGAGCAGTTCTTC.

The chain is built from TRBV7-9 and TRBJ2-1; D unresolved. The CDR3 sequence is 14 residues long. Germline values: CDR1 SEHNR, CDR2 FQNEAQ (reference sequence). Trimming took 1 base from V and 8 from J, leaving 12 bases between them. In nucleotides, the CDR3 is TGTGCCAGCAGCTTAGGCGGAACCTGGGATGAGCAGTTCTTC. Its protein product is CASSLGGTWDEQFF.

This clonotype has at least ten counts. The V gene is TRBV6-2 or TRBV6-3, the J gene TRBJ1-1; D may be TRBD1 (5 bases). Germline V gives CDR1 MNHEY, CDR2 SVGEGT. Trimming left V 8 bases short and J 7 bases short, with 11 bases between. CDR3 length equals 11 residues. DNA of the CDR3: TGTGCCAGCGTACAGGCTCTTGAAGCTTTCTTT. It is translated as CASVQALEAFF.

The rearrangement uses TRBV4-2 and TRBJ2-2; TRBD2 agrees at 13 bases. J was trimmed by 1 base and V by 8 bases; bases with no gene match: 4. CDR3 size: 16 residues. Per the germline V gene, CDR1 is LGHNA and CDR2 is YNFKEQ. The CDR3 loop is CASGLAGDMNTGELFF. DNA for the CDR3: TGTGCCAGCGGACTAGCGGGGGACATGAACACCGGGGAGCTGTTTTTT.

The chain carries TRBV5-1 and TRBJ1-2; D might be TRBD1 (6 bases). Trimming took off 2 bases at V and 3 bases at J, with 11 bases between the two ends. CDR1 and CDR2 (germline): SGHRS, YFSETQ. The CDR3 spans 14 residues. The CDR3 loop reads CASSLTGTDYGYTF. In DNA, the CDR3 is TGCGCCAGCAGCTTAACAGGGACGGACTATGGCTACACCTTC.

The rearrangement joins TRBV6-5 to TRBJ1-5; no clear D gene. The germline CDR1 and CDR2 sequences are MNHEY and SVGAGI. The CDR3 has 16 residues. With 6 bases removed from V and 3 bases from J, the gap between germline ends came to 18 bases. The CDR3, as DNA: TGTGCCAGCAGCCCCCGGCGCTTGCCATTCAATCAGCCCCAGCATTTT. Its translation is CASSPRRLPFNQPQHF.

This sequence joins TRBV20-1 and TRBJ2-3, with 7 positions matching TRBD1. CDR1 and CDR2 (germline): DFQATT, SNEGSKA (reference sequence). With V trimmed by 0 bases and J by 6 bases, 12 bases remained unmatched. The CDR3 sequence is 16 residues long. DNA of the CDR3: TGCAGTGCTAGAGATCTCCCCCGGGACAGCCCGGATACGCAGTATTTT. As protein: CSARDLPRDSPDTQYF.